The 7 T cell receptor beta chains listed next were all sequenced from one sample in a study of shared clonotypes between healthy human individuals. Profiled with immunoSEQ multiplex PCR; TCRdb holds only in-frame clones, not every one. The sample gives about 1 million clones, around 76% of which show up once; 1.4% to 1.5% is in the top ten. Sequences were obtained from memory CD4+ T cells sorted from blood. Stated subset: CD45RA-negative fraction. These TCRs come from a man aged 18 to 29 in good health.

CDR3 amino acids: CARGSSTSNEKLFF. The DNA of the CDR3 is TGTGCCAGGGGATCCAGCACCTCTAATGAAAAACTGTTTTTT. The V gene is TRBV2, the J gene TRBJ1-4; D is ambiguous. The CDR3 runs 14 residues. Germline loops: CDR1 SNHLY, CDR2 FYNNEI. The V and J ends lost 9 bases and 3 bases respectively, with 14 bases between them.

V usage is TRBV25-1 and J usage is TRBJ2-7; D unclear. The germline V gene has CDR1 MGHDK and CDR2 SYGVNS. With 7 bases removed from V and 6 bases from J, the gap between germline ends came to 10 bases. The CDR3 length is 11 residues. CDR3 sequence: CASTSSVEQYF. In nucleotides, the CDR3 is TGTGCCAGCACCTCAAGTGTCGAGCAGTACTTC.

V and J are TRBV5-1 and TRBJ2-7; D unclear. The CDR3 contains 17 residues. Per germline, CDR1 SGHRS and CDR2 YFSETQ. V lost 0 bases and J lost 5, with 21 bases in between. The CDR3 sequence: CASSLGWQYPGLHEQYF. In nucleotides, the CDR3 is TGCGCCAGCAGCTTGGGCTGGCAGTATCCAGGTCTCCACGAGCAGTACTTC.

This clone has only a few counts. This rearrangement joins TRBV5-6 to TRBJ1-6; 8 bases are a match to TRBD1. The junction had 7 bases not matched to a gene; V was cut back by 4 bases and J by 7 bases. Germline loops: CDR1 SGHDT, CDR2 YYEEEE. The CDR3 consists of 15 residues. Here the CDR3 reads CASSAQDRVNSPLHF. The CDR3 bases are TGTGCCAGCAGCGCCCAGGACAGGGTGAATTCACCCCTCCACTTT.

The chain uses TRBV7-6 and TRBJ2-7, with D perhaps assigned TRBD1 or TRBD2 (5 bases each). The V and J ends lost 0 bases and 0 bases respectively, with 6 bases between them. The CDR3 runs 14 residues. Germline CDR1 SGHVS, CDR2 FNYEAQ. The CDR3 is CASSLAGTSYEQYF. Here the CDR3 DNA reads TGTGCCAGCAGCTTAGCGGGGACCTCCTACGAGCAGTACTTC.

The chain employs TRBV9 and TRBJ2-5, with D perhaps matching TRBD1 (6 bases). There are 14 residues in the CDR3. Trimming took 0 bases from V and 4 from J, leaving 10 bases between them. Germline CDR1 is SGDLS and CDR2 is YYNGEE. CDR3 nucleotides: TGTGCCAGCAGCGTAGATGTAGGGGGAGAGACCCAGTACTTC. This sequence encodes CASSVDVGGETQYF.

V and J are TRBV6-5 and TRBJ1-5; D is ambiguous. Trimming took 3 bases from V and 7 from J, leaving 10 bases between them. Germline V CDR1 and CDR2: MNHEY, SVGAGI. CDR3 length equals 13 residues. CDR3: CASSYTPGQPQHF. For the CDR3, the DNA is TGTGCCAGCAGTTATACCCCAGGACAGCCCCAGCATTTT.